Listed below are T cell receptor beta chains from one sample, sequenced in a study of T cell changes during pregnancy in multiple sclerosis. Repertoires were generated with immunoSEQ multiplex PCR, while TCRdb's copy carries only in-frame clones and drops some. The sample contains roughly 80,000 clones, about 91% of which appear only once. Specimen: peripheral blood, collected before pregnancy. The receptors here all came from a female donor with multiple sclerosis, enrolled in a pregnancy study. Both conserved end residues are part of each CDR3.

v_call: TRBV5-6; cdr3_aa: CASSFDDRAYNEQFF
v_call: TRBV19; cdr3_aa: CASSLQGPGELFF
v_call: TRBV6-1; cdr3_aa: CASSEAQGGRETQYF
v_call: TRBV9; cdr3_aa: CASSVGQVNQPQHF
v_call: TRBV20-1; cdr3_aa: CSARELAEQFF
v_call: TRBV27; cdr3_aa: CASSFFGTGGAEQYF
v_call: TRBV27; cdr3_aa: CASSLTGLNEQFF
v_call: TRBV30; cdr3_aa: CAWSVQGRGYTF
v_call: TRBV5-5; cdr3_aa: CASSSPPGNTEAFF
v_call: TRBV6-5; cdr3_aa: CASRLAGGPETQYF
v_call: TRBV6-5; cdr3_aa: CASSLLDSGDTIYF
v_call: TRBV4-3; cdr3_aa: CASSQDPGWYGEGQDTQYF
v_call: TRBV19; cdr3_aa: CASSIAGGSNYNEQFF
v_call: TRBV19; cdr3_aa: CASSIGTDYEQYF
v_call: TRBV28; cdr3_aa: CASSIPTDGYTF
v_call: TRBV6-1; cdr3_aa: CASRETGSIQYF
v_call: TRBV9; cdr3_aa: CASSVGTSGRNEQFF
v_call: TRBV5-4; cdr3_aa: CASSPSTDTQYF
v_call: TRBV5-6; cdr3_aa: CASSLRYAKSGYTGELFF
v_call: TRBV28; cdr3_aa: CASTPTTPNYEQYF
v_call: TRBV14; cdr3_aa: CASSQEGGSNTGELFF
v_call: TRBV7-2; cdr3_aa: CASSLGGQQGNTIYF
v_call: TRBV28; cdr3_aa: CASTQDRVINEQFF
v_call: TRBV7-8; cdr3_aa: CASSFGTGSYEQYF